Sequencing of this T cell receptor (beta chain) was carried out in a study of CD8 T cells in ankylosing spondylitis. Study observations and caveats: The clones that were linked to disease were reported to be significantly enriched in matched synovial fluid samples from ankylosing spondylitis patients. A TCR beta motif of roughly 8 highly homologous variants appeared characteristic of ankylosing spondylitis blood.

TCRdb redid the calling of the 5' RACE reads with MiXCR, one entry per CDR3 protein. The repertoire includes around 230,000 distinct CDR3 sequences, 8% to 9% of them detected once, and 4% to 5.5% sits in the top ten. This clonotype was counted many times. Its antigen is still unknown. Source material: blood, either unsorted or a sorted T cell fraction (not recorded which). The origin of this receptor is a female donor with ankylosing spondylitis or in good health (not recorded which).

CDR3 coding DNA: TGTGCCAGCAGTTTCCAGGGGAACACCGGGGAGCTGTTTTTT. As protein: CASSFQGNTGELFF. V is TRBV12-3 or TRBV12-4 and J is TRBJ2-2; D possibly corresponds to TRBD1 (5 bases). The CDR3 length is 14 residues. The V end lost 3 bases, the J end lost 1 base, and 6 bases lay between the germline ends.